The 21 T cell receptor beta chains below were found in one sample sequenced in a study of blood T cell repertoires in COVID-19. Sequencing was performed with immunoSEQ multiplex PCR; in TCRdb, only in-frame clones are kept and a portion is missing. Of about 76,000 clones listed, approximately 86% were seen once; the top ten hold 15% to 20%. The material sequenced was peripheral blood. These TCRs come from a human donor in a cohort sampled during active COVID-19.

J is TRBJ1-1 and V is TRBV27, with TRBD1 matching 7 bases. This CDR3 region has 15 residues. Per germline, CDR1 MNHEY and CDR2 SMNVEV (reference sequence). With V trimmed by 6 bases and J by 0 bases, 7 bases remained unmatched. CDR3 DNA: TGTGCCAGCAGCTCCCTCAGGGGGTTGAACACTGAAGCTTTCTTT. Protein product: CASSSLRGLNTEAFF.

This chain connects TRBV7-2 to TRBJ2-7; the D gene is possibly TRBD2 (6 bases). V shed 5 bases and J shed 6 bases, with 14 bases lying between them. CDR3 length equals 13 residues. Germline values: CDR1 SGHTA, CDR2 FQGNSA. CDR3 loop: CASSVTGLFEQYF. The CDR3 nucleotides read TGTGCCAGCAGCGTTACGGGACTGTTCGAGCAGTACTTC.

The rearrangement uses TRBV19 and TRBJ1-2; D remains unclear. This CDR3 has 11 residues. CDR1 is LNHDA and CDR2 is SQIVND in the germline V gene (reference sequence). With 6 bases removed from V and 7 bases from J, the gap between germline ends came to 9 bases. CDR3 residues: CASSLLGGYTF. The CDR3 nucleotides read TGTGCCAGTAGCCTCCTAGGTGGCTACACCTTC.

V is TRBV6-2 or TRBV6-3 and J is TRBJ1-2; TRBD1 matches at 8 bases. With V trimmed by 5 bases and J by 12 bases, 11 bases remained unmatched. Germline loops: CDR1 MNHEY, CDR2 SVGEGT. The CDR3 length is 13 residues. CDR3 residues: CASSPGQGRWDTF. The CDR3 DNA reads TGTGCCAGCAGTCCCGGACAGGGAAGGTGGGACACCTTC.

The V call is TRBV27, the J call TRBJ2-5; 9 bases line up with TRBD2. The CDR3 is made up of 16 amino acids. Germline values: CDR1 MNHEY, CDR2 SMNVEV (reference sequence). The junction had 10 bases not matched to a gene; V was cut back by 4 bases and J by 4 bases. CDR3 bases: TGTGCCAGCAGTTCCTGGGGGCGGGGGGGCCCAGAGACCCAGTACTTC. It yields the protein CASSSWGRGGPETQYF.

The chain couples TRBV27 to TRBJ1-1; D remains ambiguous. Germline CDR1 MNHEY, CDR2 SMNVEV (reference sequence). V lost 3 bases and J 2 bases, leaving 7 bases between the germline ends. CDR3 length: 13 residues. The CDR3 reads CASSFLLNTEAFF. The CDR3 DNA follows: TGTGCCAGCAGTTTTCTTCTAAACACTGAAGCTTTCTTT.

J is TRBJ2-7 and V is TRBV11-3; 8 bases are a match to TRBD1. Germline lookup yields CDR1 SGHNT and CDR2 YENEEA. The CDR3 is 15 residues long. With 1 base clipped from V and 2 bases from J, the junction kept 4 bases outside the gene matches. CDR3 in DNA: TGTGCCAGCAGCTTAGGACAGGGGCTTCCCTACGAGCAGTACTTC. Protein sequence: CASSLGQGLPYEQYF.

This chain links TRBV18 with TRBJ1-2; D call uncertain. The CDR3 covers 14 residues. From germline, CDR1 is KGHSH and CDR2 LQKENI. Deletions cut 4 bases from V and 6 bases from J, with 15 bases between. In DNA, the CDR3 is TGTGCCAGCTCACGAGACGGAGGTAGCGATGGCTACACCTTC. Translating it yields CASSRDGGSDGYTF. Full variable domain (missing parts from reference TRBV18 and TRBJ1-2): NAGVMQNPRHLVRRRGQEARLRCSPMKGHSHVYWYRQLPEEGLKFMVYLQKENIIDESGMPKERFSAEFPKEGPSILRIQQVVRGDSAAYFCASSRDGGSDGYTFGSGTRLTVV.

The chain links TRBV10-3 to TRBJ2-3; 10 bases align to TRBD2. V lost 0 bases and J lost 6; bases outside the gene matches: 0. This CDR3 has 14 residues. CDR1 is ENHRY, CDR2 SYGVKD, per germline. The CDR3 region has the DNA TGTGCCATCAGTGAGTCACTAGCGGGGGATACGCAGTATTTT. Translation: CAISESLAGDTQYF.

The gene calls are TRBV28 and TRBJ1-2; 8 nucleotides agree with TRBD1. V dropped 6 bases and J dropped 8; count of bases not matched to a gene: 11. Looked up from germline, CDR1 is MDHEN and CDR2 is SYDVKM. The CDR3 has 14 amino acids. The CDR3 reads CASRFQGAPAGYTF. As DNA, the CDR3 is TGTGCCAGCAGATTTCAGGGGGCGCCGGCGGGCTACACCTTC.

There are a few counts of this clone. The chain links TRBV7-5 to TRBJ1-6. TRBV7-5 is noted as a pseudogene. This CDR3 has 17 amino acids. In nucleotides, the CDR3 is TGTGCCAGAAGCTTAGTCTCGGGGGGACGTAGTAATTCACCCCTCCACTTT. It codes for CARSLVSGGRSNSPLHF.

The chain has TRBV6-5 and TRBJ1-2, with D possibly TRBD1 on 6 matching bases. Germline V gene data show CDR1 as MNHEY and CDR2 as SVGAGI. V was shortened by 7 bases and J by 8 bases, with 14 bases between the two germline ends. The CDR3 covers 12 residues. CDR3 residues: CASMTGWRGYTF. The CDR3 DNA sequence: TGTGCCAGCATGACAGGCTGGAGGGGCTACACCTTC.

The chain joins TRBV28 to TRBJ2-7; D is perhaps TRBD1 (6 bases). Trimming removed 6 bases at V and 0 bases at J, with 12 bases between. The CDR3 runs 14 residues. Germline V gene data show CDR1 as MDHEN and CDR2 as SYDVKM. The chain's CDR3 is CASRSTGYSYEQYF. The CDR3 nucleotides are TGTGCCAGCAGGTCTACAGGGTACTCCTACGAGCAGTACTTC.

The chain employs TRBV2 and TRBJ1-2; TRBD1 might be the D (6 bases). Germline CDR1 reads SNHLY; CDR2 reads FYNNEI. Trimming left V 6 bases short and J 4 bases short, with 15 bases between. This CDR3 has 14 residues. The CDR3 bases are TGTGCCAGCAGGATTGCAGGGGAAGGCTATGGCTACACCTTC. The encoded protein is CASRIAGEGYGYTF.

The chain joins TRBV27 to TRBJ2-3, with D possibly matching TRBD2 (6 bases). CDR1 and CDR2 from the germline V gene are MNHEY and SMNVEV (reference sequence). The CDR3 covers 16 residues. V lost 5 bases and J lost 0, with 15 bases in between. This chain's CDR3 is CASSPRSGLSTDTQYF. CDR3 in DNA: TGTGCCAGCAGTCCCCGGAGCGGGCTTAGCACAGATACGCAGTATTTT.

For the CDR3, the DNA is TGTGCCAGCAGCCAAGATCAGGGAAGACGCTCTGGAAACACCATATATTTT. Its protein product is CASSQDQGRRSGNTIYF. V gene TRBV3-1 (or the pseudogene TRBV3-2) combines with J gene TRBJ1-3; TRBD1 is a possible D gene (5 bases). V was cut by 0 bases and J by 0 bases, with 12 bases left in between. Germline V gives CDR1 LGHDT, CDR2 YNNKEL (reference sequence). The CDR3 extends over 17 amino acids.

The CDR3 coding sequence is TGTGCCAGCAGCTACGGGACAGTGAACACTGAAGCTTTCTTT. Protein product: CASSYGTVNTEAFF. This sequence joins TRBV28 and TRBJ1-1, with 7 bases that match TRBD1. There are 14 residues in the CDR3. The V gene's germline CDR1 is MDHEN and CDR2 SYDVKM. Trimming cost V 6 bases and J 0 bases; bases outside gene matches: 4.

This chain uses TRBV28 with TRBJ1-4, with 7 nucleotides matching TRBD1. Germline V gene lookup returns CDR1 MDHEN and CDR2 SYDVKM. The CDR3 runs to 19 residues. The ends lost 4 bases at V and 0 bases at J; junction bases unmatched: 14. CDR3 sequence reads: CASSSTLGTADTTNEKLFF. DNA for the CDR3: TGTGCCAGCAGTTCAACCCTCGGGACAGCAGACACAACTAATGAAAAACTGTTTTTT.

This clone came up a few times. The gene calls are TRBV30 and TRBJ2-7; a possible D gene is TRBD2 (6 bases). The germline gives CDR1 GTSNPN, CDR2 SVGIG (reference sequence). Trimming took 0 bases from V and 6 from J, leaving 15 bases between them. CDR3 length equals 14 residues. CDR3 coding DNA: TGTGCCTGGAGTGTACTCGGGGGTTACGGCGAGCAGTACTTC. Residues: CAWSVLGGYGEQYF.

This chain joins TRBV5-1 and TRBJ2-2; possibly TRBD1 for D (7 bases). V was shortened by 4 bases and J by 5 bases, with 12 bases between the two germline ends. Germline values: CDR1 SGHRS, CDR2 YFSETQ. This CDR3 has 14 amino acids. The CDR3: CASSATGRTGELFF. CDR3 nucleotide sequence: TGCGCCAGCAGCGCGACAGGGAGGACCGGGGAGCTGTTTTTT.

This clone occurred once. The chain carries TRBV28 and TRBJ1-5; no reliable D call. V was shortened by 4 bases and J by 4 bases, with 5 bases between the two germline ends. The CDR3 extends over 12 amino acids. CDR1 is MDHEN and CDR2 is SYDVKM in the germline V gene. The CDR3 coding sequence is TGTGCCAGCAGTTGGGAGAATCAGCCCCAGCATTTT. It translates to CASSWENQPQHF.